This TCR beta chain stems from a study of T-cell memory formation after mild COVID-19. As for the study in general: The study found TCR clusters largely donor specific. Notes on the study in general: Clones contracting over day 15 to 85 were CD4/CD8 balanced, with later expanders leaning CD4+.

TCRdb re-analysed the 5' RACE reads in MiXCR, keeping a single row per CDR3 protein. The table lists some 13,000 distinct CDR3 sequences, around 13% of them singletons, with roughly half in the top ten. In this sample, this clonotype turned up many times. Its antigen is still unknown. The CDR3 covers 15 residues. V was trimmed by 3 bases and J by 2 bases, leaving 17 bases between them. The germline V gene has CDR1 DFQATT and CDR2 SNEGSKA (reference sequence). The chain combines TRBV20-1 with TRBJ2-7; D possibly corresponds to TRBD1 (6 bases). The sample consisted of PBMCs or a T cell subset sorted from them (not recorded which). This clonotype was obtained from an adult woman who had mild COVID-19 (a few samples of this study predate the infection). Cell type and time point are not known. The chain's CDR3 is CSARDYRVHAYEQYF. CDR3 nucleotide sequence: TGCAGTGCTAGGGATTACAGGGTTCACGCCTACGAGCAGTACTTC.